This T cell receptor (beta chain) was retrieved from a study of T cell responses to AZD1222 COVID-19 vaccine. About the study: Second-dose recipients at about 4 or about 12 weeks were treated as one pooled group.

The study, taken as a whole, reports: With two AZD1222 doses given, Spike-specific TCR breadth and depth both rose. Most donors were white British and more were female, and clonal diversity was possibly underestimated.

Assay used: immunoSEQ multiplex PCR; TCRdb lists only in-frame clones, some missing. This table has roughly 95,000 clones, 70% to 90% appearing once. As concerns this clone: Its antigen is currently unknown.

Trimming pared 3 bases from V and 7 bases from J, leaving 15 bases between. This CDR3 has 14 amino acids. Per the germline V gene, CDR1 is MDHEN and CDR2 is SYDVKM. The chain combines TRBV28 with TRBJ1-2; a weak D match, TRBD1 (6 bases). The sample consisted of peripheral blood, taken on day 0 of AZD1222 vaccination. The TCR originated in an adult in good health. The CDR3 bases are TGTGCCAGCAGTTTCGTACAGGGTTGGGCTGGCTACACCTTC. This encodes CASSFVQGWAGYTF.